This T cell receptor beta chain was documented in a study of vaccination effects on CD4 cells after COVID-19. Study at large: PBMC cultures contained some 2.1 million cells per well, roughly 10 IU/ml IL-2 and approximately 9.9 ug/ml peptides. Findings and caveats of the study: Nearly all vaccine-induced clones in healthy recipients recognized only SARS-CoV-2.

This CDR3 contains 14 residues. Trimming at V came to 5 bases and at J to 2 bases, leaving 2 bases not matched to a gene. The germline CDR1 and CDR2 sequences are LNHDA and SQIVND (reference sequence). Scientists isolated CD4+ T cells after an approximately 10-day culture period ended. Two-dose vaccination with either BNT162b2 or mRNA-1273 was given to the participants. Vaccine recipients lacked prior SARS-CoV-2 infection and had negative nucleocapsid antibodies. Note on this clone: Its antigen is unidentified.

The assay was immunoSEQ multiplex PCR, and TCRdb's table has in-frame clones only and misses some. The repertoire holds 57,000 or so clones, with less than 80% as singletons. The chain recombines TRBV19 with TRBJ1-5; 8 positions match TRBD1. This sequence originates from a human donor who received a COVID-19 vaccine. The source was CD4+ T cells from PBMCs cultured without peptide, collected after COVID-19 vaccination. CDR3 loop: CASSGTGGNQPQHF. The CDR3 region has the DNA TGTGCCAGTAGTGGGACAGGAGGCAATCAGCCCCAGCATTTT.